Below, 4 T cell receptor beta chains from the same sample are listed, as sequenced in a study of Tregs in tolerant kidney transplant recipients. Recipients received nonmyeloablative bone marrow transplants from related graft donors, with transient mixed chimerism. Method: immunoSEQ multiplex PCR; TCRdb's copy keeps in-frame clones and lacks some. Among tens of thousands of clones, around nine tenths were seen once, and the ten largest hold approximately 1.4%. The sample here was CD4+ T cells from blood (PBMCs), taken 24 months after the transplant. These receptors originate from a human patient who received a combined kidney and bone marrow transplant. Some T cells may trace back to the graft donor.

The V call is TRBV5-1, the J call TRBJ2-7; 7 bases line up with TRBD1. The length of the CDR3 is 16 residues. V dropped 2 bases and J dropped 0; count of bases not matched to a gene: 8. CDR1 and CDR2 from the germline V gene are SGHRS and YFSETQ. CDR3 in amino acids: CASSFAARQGSYEQYF. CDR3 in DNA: TGCGCCAGCAGCTTTGCTGCCAGACAGGGCTCCTACGAGCAGTACTTC.

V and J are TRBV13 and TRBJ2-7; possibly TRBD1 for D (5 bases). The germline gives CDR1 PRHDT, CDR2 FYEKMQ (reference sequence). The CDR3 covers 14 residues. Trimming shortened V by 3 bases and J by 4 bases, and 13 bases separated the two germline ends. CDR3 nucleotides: TGTGCCAGCAGCTTTGACAGAAAGACTTACGAGCAGTACTTC. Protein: CASSFDRKTYEQYF.

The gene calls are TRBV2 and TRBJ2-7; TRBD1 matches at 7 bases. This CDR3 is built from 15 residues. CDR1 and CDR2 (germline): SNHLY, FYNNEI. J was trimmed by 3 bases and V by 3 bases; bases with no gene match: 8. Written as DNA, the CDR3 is TGTGCCAGCAGTGAGGGACAGCGGATCCTCTACGAGCAGTACTTC. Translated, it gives CASSEGQRILYEQYF.

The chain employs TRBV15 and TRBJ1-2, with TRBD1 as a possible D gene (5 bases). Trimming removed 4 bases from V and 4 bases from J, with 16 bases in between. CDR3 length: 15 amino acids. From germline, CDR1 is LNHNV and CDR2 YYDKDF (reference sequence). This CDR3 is CATSKKDKSVYGYTF. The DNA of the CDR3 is TGTGCCACCAGCAAAAAGGACAAATCCGTCTATGGCTACACCTTC.